This is a list of T cell receptor beta chains from one sample in a study of T cell responses to AZD1222 COVID-19 vaccine. Using immunoSEQ multiplex PCR, the repertoire was profiled, and TCRdb retains in-frame clones only, with some absent. Here the sample spans tens of thousands of clones, around 90% being singletons. Sequences were derived from peripheral blood, sampled on day 0 of AZD1222 vaccination. The receptors come from an adult in good health. CDR3s include the opening cysteine and the closing phenylalanine or tryptophan. A D gene is named only where the DNA matches it firmly. Expanded clones are given a class, and other clones once, few, many or no size at all.

TRBJ1-2 NA NA TRBV7-2 CASSLVGGPNYGYTF TGTGCCAGCAGCTTGGTTGGGGGTCCTAACTATGGCTACACCTTC
TRBJ1-2 NA once TRBV7-9 CASSLAGSRAQYGYTF TGTGCCAGCAGCTTAGCGGGGAGCCGGGCGCAATATGGCTACACCTTC
TRBJ1-2 TRBD1 NA TRBV29-1 CSALPADRIYGYTF TGCAGCGCACTACCCGCGGACAGGATCTATGGCTACACCTTC
TRBJ1-6 TRBD1 NA TRBV6-5 CASSYWTGDNSPLHF TGTGCCAGCAGTTACTGGACAGGGGATAATTCACCCCTCCACTTT
TRBJ1-1 NA NA TRBV18 CASSPSWTNTEAFF TGTGCCAGCTCACCGTCTTGGACGAACACTGAAGCTTTCTTT
TRBJ1-2 NA NA TRBV5-8 CASSLNEVLGYTF TGTGCCAGCAGCTTGAACGAGGTGCTTGGCTACACCTTC
TRBJ1-6 TRBD1 NA TRBV7-6 CASSYRGNSPLHF TGTGCCAGCAGTTACAGGGGGAATTCACCCCTCCACTTT
TRBJ1-1 TRBD1 NA TRBV5-1 CASSLVAGGTEAFF TGCGCCAGCAGCTTGGTAGCAGGGGGCACTGAAGCTTTCTTT
TRBJ1-5 NA NA TRBV19 CASSLSGSNQPQHF TGTGCCAGTAGTCTGTCGGGGAGCAATCAGCCCCAGCATTTT
TRBJ2-5 NA NA TRBV2 CASNAGIQETQYF TGTGCCAGCAACGCGGGGATACAAGAGACCCAGTACTTC
TRBJ1-1 NA NA TRBV10-3 CAIMEAPNTEAFF TGTGCCATCATGGAGGCGCCGAACACTGAAGCTTTCTTT
TRBJ1-6 NA NA TRBV5-4 CASSPAGPHSPLHF TGTGCCAGCAGCCCCGCAGGCCCCCATTCACCCCTCCACTTT
TRBJ2-5 TRBD2 NA TRBV6-4 CASSDSRPRGALETQYF TGTGCCAGCAGTGACTCGAGGCCGCGGGGGGCTCTAGAGACCCAGTACTTC
TRBJ1-2 NA NA TRBV29-1 CSVGGGEDYGYTF TGCAGCGTTGGGGGCGGAGAGGACTATGGCTACACCTTC
TRBJ2-1 NA NA TRBV27 CASSFIGSKGNEQFF TGTGCCAGCAGTTTCATTGGTTCGAAGGGAAATGAGCAGTTCTTC
TRBJ1-1 NA NA TRBV6-5 CASTRWLGNTEAFF TGTGCCAGCACCCGGTGGTTGGGGAACACTGAAGCTTTCTTT
TRBJ1-2 TRBD1 NA TRBV7-9 CASSRGQGLYGYTF TGTGCCAGCAGTCGAGGACAGGGTTTATATGGCTACACCTTC
TRBJ1-5 NA NA TRBV7-2 CASSPELWGGGGSNQPQHF TGTGCCAGCAGCCCCGAATTGTGGGGGGGAGGAGGAAGCAATCAGCCCCAGCATTTT
TRBJ2-3 NA NA TRBV18 CASSPRQLDTQYF TGTGCCAGCTCACCACGACAGTTAGATACGCAGTATTTT
TRBJ1-6 NA NA TRBV11-2 CASSSKGSYNSPLHF TGTGCCAGCAGTTCTAAGGGCTCCTATAATTCACCCCTCCACTTT
TRBJ2-7 TRBD1 NA TRBV4-2 CASSHSGQGGTGALYEQYF TGTGCCAGCAGCCACTCGGGACAGGGAGGGACGGGGGCCCTCTACGAGCAGTACTTC
TRBJ1-1 NA NA TRBV29-1 CSVAKGVNTEAFF TGCAGCGTTGCTAAAGGGGTCAACACTGAAGCTTTCTTT
TRBJ2-2 TRBD1 NA TRBV6-6 CASNPTGGTGELFF TGTGCCAGCAATCCCACAGGGGGCACCGGGGAGCTGTTTTTT
TRBJ2-3 NA once TRBV5-4 CASSLGDTQYF TGTGCCAGCAGCTTGGGAGATACGCAGTATTTT
TRBJ2-7 TRBD1 NA TRBV5-4 CASGTGGSYEQYF TGTGCCAGCGGAACAGGGGGCTCCTACGAGCAGTACTTC
TRBJ2-2 TRBD2 few TRBV6-2/TRBV6-3 CASSLRSGGFLGELFF TGTGCCAGCAGCCTAAGGAGCGGGGGTTTTTTAGGGGAGCTGTTTTTT
TRBJ1-4 NA NA TRBV29-1 CSVERLQNNEKLFF TGCAGCGTTGAACGTTTACAGAATAATGAAAAACTGTTTTTT
TRBJ1-2 NA NA TRBV3-1/TRBV3-2 CASSQRTAFYGYTF TGTGCCAGCAGCCAAAGAACAGCCTTTTATGGCTACACCTTC
TRBJ2-7 TRBD1 few TRBV3-1/TRBV3-2 CASTPGGTYEQYF TGTGCCAGCACCCCAGGGGGAACCTACGAGCAGTACTTC
TRBJ2-3 TRBD2 NA TRBV5-4 CASSLQLAGVTDTQYF TGTGCCAGCAGCTTGCAACTAGCGGGGGTCACAGATACGCAGTATTTT
TRBJ1-6 NA NA TRBV7-5 CARSLAGPRTRGALHF TGTGCCAGAAGCTTAGCGGGGCCAAGGACCCGAGGGGCCCTCCACTTT
TRBJ1-1 TRBD1 NA TRBV5-4 CASSYGQGWSEAFF TGTGCCAGCAGTTACGGACAGGGCTGGTCTGAAGCTTTCTTT
TRBJ2-2 NA NA TRBV5-1 CASSLNGDGELFF TGCGCCAGCAGCTTGAATGGGGACGGGGAGCTGTTTTTT
TRBJ1-5 NA once TRBV6-5 CASSPTGTGPQHF TGTGCCAGCAGCCCGACAGGCACAGGGCCCCAGCATTTT
TRBJ2-7 NA NA TRBV5-1 CASSTGSSYEQYF TGCGCCAGCAGCACCGGCTCCTCCTACGAGCAGTACTTC
TRBJ2-3 NA NA TRBV14 CASSQLVASIDTQYF TGTGCCAGCAGCCAACTTGTGGCTAGTATAGATACGCAGTATTTT
TRBJ1-6 TRBD1 few TRBV7-9 CASSLAGTGWSPLHF TGTGCCAGCAGCTTAGCGGGGACAGGGTGGTCACCCCTCCACTTT
TRBJ2-3 TRBD2 NA TRBV10-3 CAISPRTSGGARTQYF TGTGCCATCAGTCCGAGGACTAGCGGGGGGGCGCGGACGCAGTATTTT
TRBJ2-6 TRBD2 NA TRBV12-3/TRBV12-4 CATREAGANVLTF TGTGCCACCCGGGAGGCTGGGGCCAACGTCCTGACTTTC
TRBJ1-6 TRBD1 NA TRBV6-5 CASGGWTGALSLHF TGTGCCAGCGGCGGCTGGACAGGGGCTTTATCCCTCCACTTT
TRBJ1-5 NA NA TRBV19 CASSMVGQSSNQPQHF TGTGCCAGTAGTATGGTGGGGCAGTCTAGCAATCAGCCCCAGCATTTT
TRBJ2-7 TRBD1 few TRBV29-1 CSVRWDRGYEQYF TGCAGCGTTCGTTGGGACAGGGGCTACGAGCAGTACTTC
TRBJ2-4 TRBD1 NA TRBV7-9 CASSPGQGLAKNIQYF TGTGCCAGCAGCCCCGGACAGGGCCTTGCCAAAAACATTCAGTACTTC
TRBJ2-5 TRBD2 NA TRBV18 CASSPRTSGGSGETQYF TGTGCCAGCTCACCGAGGACTAGCGGGGGGTCGGGAGAGACCCAGTACTTC
TRBJ2-2 NA NA TRBV18 CASSPGTNTGELFF TGTGCCAGCTCACCCGGGACCAACACCGGGGAGCTGTTTTTT
TRBJ1-2 NA NA TRBV5-1 CASSYTGTSSYGYTF TGCGCCAGCAGCTACACCGGGACCTCGAGCTATGGCTACACCTTC
TRBJ2-7 NA few TRBV7-2 CASSPRVGGSYEQYF TGTGCCAGCAGCCCCAGGGTAGGGGGCTCCTACGAGCAGTACTTC
TRBJ1-3 TRBD1 NA TRBV6-5 CASSPDRFSGNTIYF TGTGCCAGCAGCCCGGACAGGTTCTCTGGAAACACCATATATTTT
TRBJ1-5 NA NA TRBV7-2 CASSPSGVQSQPQHF TGTGCCAGCAGCCCTAGCGGGGTCCAGTCCCAGCCCCAGCATTTT
TRBJ1-1 NA NA TRBV7-2 CASNGGGKNTEAFF TGTGCCAGCAACGGGGGGGGGAAGAACACTGAAGCTTTCTTT
TRBJ2-5 NA NA TRBV9 CASSTRGAKETQYF TGTGCCAGCTCGACGCGGGGCGCGAAAGAGACCCAGTACTTC
TRBJ1-1 TRBD1 NA TRBV13 CASSRQGLTEAFF TGTGCCAGCAGCCGACAGGGGTTGACTGAAGCTTTCTTT
TRBJ1-5 NA NA TRBV25-1 CASSEPSSNQPQHF TGTGCCAGCAGCGAACCCTCCTCCAATCAGCCCCAGCATTTT
TRBJ2-2 TRBD2 NA TRBV4-2 CASSLTSGFTGELFF TGTGCCAGCAGCCTGACTAGCGGGTTTACCGGGGAGCTGTTTTTT
TRBJ1-1 NA once TRBV25-1 CASTAGIAYKAFF TGTGCCAGCACCGCTGGGATAGCCTACAAAGCTTTCTTT